These T cell receptor beta chains were read from a single sample in a study of CD8+ T cells in alopecia areata. The data were produced by immunoSEQ multiplex PCR, yet TCRdb's version contains in-frame clones alone and is incomplete. The sample gives 95,000 to 150,000 clones, about 50% of which show up once; around 0.44% is in the top ten. The sequences come from CD4+ T cells sorted from blood, collected at week 4, from a patient treated with tofacitinib. The receptors derive from a human donor with alopecia areata. CDR3s include the opening cysteine and the closing phenylalanine or tryptophan. The order of the fields is D gene, V gene, J gene, clone size, CDR3 protein, CDR3 DNA. D genes are given only for firm matches. Clone size is stated in some rows and not others, as once, few, many or a class when expanded.

D: .
V: TRBV18
J: TRBJ2-3
size: .
CDR3: CASSTARTDTQYF
DNA: TGTGCCAGCTCAACCGCCCGCACAGATACGCAGTATTTT

D: TRBD1
V: TRBV29-1
J: TRBJ2-5
size: .
CDR3: CSVGQGAFQTQYF
DNA: TGCAGCGTGGGACAGGGGGCGTTTCAGACCCAGTACTTC

D: .
V: TRBV18
J: TRBJ2-7
size: few
CDR3: CASSPPATFYEQYF
DNA: TGTGCCAGCTCACCACCAGCCACTTTCTACGAGCAGTACTTC

D: TRBD1
V: TRBV7-7
J: TRBJ2-2
size: .
CDR3: CASRFGQGAGELFF
DNA: TGTGCCAGCAGATTCGGACAGGGAGCCGGGGAGCTGTTTTTT

D: .
V: TRBV29-1
J: TRBJ1-2
size: few
CDR3: CSAPPLYF
DNA: TGCAGCGCCCCGCCCTTGTACTTC

D: .
V: TRBV7-9
J: TRBJ1-2
size: few
CDR3: CASSPDTIYGYTF
DNA: TGTGCCAGCAGTCCAGACACCATCTATGGCTACACCTTC

D: .
V: TRBV2
J: TRBJ1-4
size: few
CDR3: CASTAVSPNEKLFF
DNA: TGTGCCAGCACTGCGGTTTCCCCGAATGAAAAACTGTTTTTT

D: TRBD1
V: TRBV30
J: TRBJ1-2
size: few
CDR3: CAWSVRTGTGGYTF
DNA: TGTGCCTGGAGTGTAAGGACAGGGACGGGTGGCTACACCTTC

D: .
V: TRBV30
J: TRBJ1-5
size: once
CDR3: CAWKPRQGLNNQPQHF
DNA: TGTGCCTGGAAACCCCGCCAGGGCCTAAACAATCAGCCCCAGCATTTT

D: TRBD1
V: TRBV5-1
J: TRBJ2-7
size: .
CDR3: CASSARTGTEQYF
DNA: TGCGCCAGCAGCGCACGGACAGGGACCGAGCAGTACTTC

D: .
V: TRBV29-1
J: TRBJ2-2
size: .
CDR3: CSVRPNTGELFF
DNA: TGCAGCGTCAGACCCAACACCGGGGAGCTGTTTTTT

D: TRBD1
V: TRBV6-5
J: TRBJ2-1
size: .
CDR3: CASSWGQSSYNEQFF
DNA: TGTGCCAGCAGTTGGGGACAGAGCTCCTACAATGAGCAGTTCTTC